The 27 T cell receptor beta chains in this list originate from one sample, sequenced in a study of blood T cell repertoires in COVID-19 (dated by TCRdb to about 2020). Library preparation was by the immunoSEQ multiplex PCR assay. The clones in this table, taken by TCRdb from immuneACCESS, are in-frame only. Not every clone is retained; where verified, under half of the shortfall comes from an unresolved V gene, and the cause of the rest is unknown. The sample contains over 45,000 clones, less than 90% of them found a single time. 1.9% of the sample comes from the top ten. Sequencing was carried out using peripheral blood. The receptors stem from an older woman with acute or convalescent COVID-19.

Only one count was recorded for this clone. V and J are TRBV23-1 and TRBJ1-1; D unresolved. TRBV23-1 is marked as an open reading frame, function uncertain. This CDR3 is built from 13 residues. V was trimmed by 11 bases and J by 3 bases, leaving 16 bases between them. The CDR3 sequence is CALMRGSDTEAFF. The DNA of the CDR3 is TGCGCCCTCATGCGGGGTAGCGACACTGAAGCTTTCTTT.

The chain uses TRBV6-6 and TRBJ1-2; 9 nucleotides match TRBD1. This CDR3 spans 14 amino acids. Germline CDR1 and CDR2: MNHNY and SVGAGI (reference sequence). V trimming: 6 bases; J trimming: 0 bases; junction bases outside the gene matches: 2. The CDR3: CASRGQGANYGYTF. The CDR3 nucleotides are TGTGCCAGCAGGGGACAGGGAGCTAACTATGGCTACACCTTC.

The V and J genes are TRBV30 and TRBJ2-1, with TRBD2 matching 8 bases. Germline V gives CDR1 GTSNPN, CDR2 SVGIG (reference sequence). This CDR3 region has 15 residues. The J segment lost 4 bases and the V segment lost 1 base, leaving 6 bases of the junction unmatched. CDR3 DNA sequence: TGTGCCTGGAGTGGGGCGGGAGGTTATTACAATGAGCAGTTCTTC. The encoded protein is CAWSGAGGYYNEQFF.

The rearrangement uses TRBV2 and TRBJ1-5, with 7 bases aligning to TRBD1. V shed 6 bases and J 4 bases; nucleotides not matched to a gene: 6. Germline assignment: CDR1 SNHLY and CDR2 FYNNEI. This CDR3 comprises 14 residues. The CDR3 DNA follows: TGTGCCAGCAGCGTACAGGGGAGTAATCAGCCCCAGCATTTT. This codes for CASSVQGSNQPQHF.

V usage is TRBV7-9 and J usage is TRBJ2-7, with D tentatively TRBD1 (6 bases). Trimming pared 1 base from V and 6 bases from J, leaving 13 bases between. The germline CDR1 and CDR2 sequences are SEHNR and FQNEAQ (reference sequence). The CDR3 runs to 14 residues. The CDR3 protein is CASSLGRGTGEQYF. The CDR3, as DNA: TGTGCCAGCAGCTTAGGCAGGGGAACGGGCGAGCAGTACTTC.

This clone was seen a handful of times. The DNA of the CDR3 is TGTGCCAGCAGCCCACAACCGCTAGGGGCAACCGGGGAGCTGTTTTTT. The encoded protein is CASSPQPLGATGELFF. V is TRBV7-6 and J is TRBJ2-2, with D possibly TRBD1 on 5 matching bases. This CDR3 spans 16 amino acids. Germline V CDR1 and CDR2: SGHVS, FNYEAQ. Trimming took 5 bases from V and 5 from J, leaving 18 bases between them.

The chain couples TRBV28 to TRBJ1-5; perhaps TRBD1 as D (5 bases). Germline CDR1 and CDR2: MDHEN and SYDVKM. V was clipped by 7 bases and J by 14 bases, with 15 bases between them. There are 11 residues in the CDR3. The CDR3 spells CASTRDGGEHF. The CDR3 DNA is TGTGCCAGCACAAGGGACGGGGGTGAGCATTTT.

The chain links TRBV6-5 to TRBJ1-1, with D possibly TRBD1 on 5 matching bases. V lost 6 bases and J lost 0, with 8 bases in between. Germline-derived CDR1 and CDR2 are MNHEY and SVGAGI. CDR3 length: 13 residues. CDR3 in amino acids: CASRRQLNTEAFF. CDR3 coding DNA: TGTGCCAGCAGAAGACAGTTGAACACTGAAGCTTTCTTT.

The genes are TRBV13 and TRBJ2-5, with 12 bases identical to TRBD2. The V gene's germline CDR1 is PRHDT and CDR2 FYEKMQ (reference sequence). The junction had 5 bases not matched to a gene; V was cut back by 5 bases and J by 1 base. CDR3 length: 16 amino acids. The CDR3 reads CASSRRTSGIQETQYF. The CDR3 nucleotides are TGTGCCAGCAGCCGCAGGACTAGCGGGATCCAAGAGACCCAGTACTTC.

The gene calls are TRBV27 and TRBJ2-7; tentatively, D is TRBD1 (5 bases). The CDR3 consists of 15 residues. Germline loops: CDR1 MNHEY, CDR2 SMNVEV (reference sequence). Trimming took 2 bases from V and 0 from J, leaving 11 bases between them. The DNA of the CDR3 is TGTGCCAGCAGTTTAAGCCAGACAGTCTCCTACGAGCAGTACTTC. This codes for CASSLSQTVSYEQYF.

This sequence joins TRBV4-2 and TRBJ1-2; D not resolved. Trimming cost V 1 base and J 7 bases, with 13 bases left between them. CDR3 length equals 14 residues. Germline-derived CDR1 and CDR2 are LGHNA and YNFKEQ. CDR3: CASSQGSRDGGYTF. The CDR3 region has the DNA TGTGCCAGCAGCCAAGGGTCACGGGATGGTGGCTACACCTTC.

V usage is TRBV15 and J usage is TRBJ2-3; D is uncertain. This CDR3 comprises 15 residues. In germline, CDR1 is LNHNV, CDR2 YYDKDF (reference sequence). V dropped 0 bases and J dropped 1 base, with 8 bases sitting between them. The DNA for the CDR3 is TGTGCCACCAGCAGAGATGCGGCGGGCACAGATACGCAGTATTTT. Translated, it gives CATSRDAAGTDTQYF.

This sequence joins TRBV7-8 and TRBJ2-1; D is undetermined. CDR3 size: 12 residues. Germline values: CDR1 SGHVS, CDR2 FQNEAQ. The V end was cut by 5 bases, the J end by 7 bases, with 9 bases between. CDR3 amino acids: CASSPSRNEQFF. CDR3 sequence (DNA): TGTGCCAGCAGCCCATCGAGAAATGAGCAGTTCTTC. Filled out from reference TRBV7-8 and TRBJ2-1, the complete variable domain reads GAGVSQSPRYKVAKRGQDVALRCDPISGHVSLFWYQQALGQGPEFLTYFQNEAQLDKSGLPSDRFFAERPEGSVSTLKIQRTQQEDSAVYLCASSPSRNEQFFGPGTRLTVL.

The V and J genes are TRBV7-9 and TRBJ2-1, with D tentatively TRBD2 (6 bases). Germline V gene data show CDR1 as SEHNR and CDR2 as FQNEAQ (reference sequence). The CDR3 sequence is 15 residues long. The germline V and J ends were trimmed by 5 bases and 7 bases, with 18 bases remaining between them. The CDR3 loop reads CASSIMAGRKNEQFF. The CDR3 DNA sequence: TGTGCCAGCAGCATAATGGCGGGGAGAAAGAATGAGCAGTTCTTC.

The chain links TRBV2 to TRBJ1-5; TRBD1 matches 7 bases. CDR1 and CDR2 from the germline V gene are SNHLY and FYNNEI. V lost 8 bases to trimming and J lost 1 base; unmatched junction nucleotides: 5. The CDR3 has 14 residues. The chain's CDR3 is CASGDRPSNQPQHF. The CDR3 DNA reads TGTGCCAGCGGGGACAGACCGAGCAATCAGCCCCAGCATTTT.

There are a few counts of this clone. Its ends do not fully match the called genes, so a read error is possible. J is TRBJ1-1 and V is TRBV5-5; maybe TRBD1 (5 bases). This CDR3 has 17 residues. Germline values: CDR1 SGHKS, CDR2 YYEKEE (reference sequence). CDR3 coding DNA: TGTGCCAGCAACTTGGTGGTCGGGGGATTCATGAACACTGAAGCTTTCTTT. Translating gives CASNLVVGGFMNTEAFF.

The genes are TRBV28 and TRBJ1-2; D possibly corresponds to TRBD1 (5 bases). The germline gives CDR1 MDHEN, CDR2 SYDVKM. This CDR3 contains 18 residues. V was cut by 5 bases and J by 4 bases, with 26 bases left in between. Written as DNA, the CDR3 is TGTGCCAGCAGTAAAAATGCTATCGGGGGGAAAGGTTCCTATGGCTACACCTTC. Protein product: CASSKNAIGGKGSYGYTF.

This clone is medium-sized (0.01 to 0.1%) in the sample. This same CDR3 is encoded by further DNA sequences in the sample. The CDR3 DNA reads TGTGCCAGCAGTTCCCAGGGTTTTAGCTCCTACAATGAGCAGTTCTTC. Translated, it gives CASSSQGFSSYNEQFF. This chain links TRBV27 with TRBJ2-1; tentative D call: TRBD1 (5 bases). The V and J ends lost 4 bases and 0 bases respectively, with 13 bases between them. In germline, CDR1 is MNHEY, CDR2 SMNVEV (reference sequence). The CDR3 totals 16 residues.

The chain couples TRBV6-5 to TRBJ1-1, with TRBD1 as a possible D gene (6 bases). The germline CDR1 and CDR2 sequences are MNHEY and SVGAGI. V shed 0 bases and J shed 6 bases, with 8 bases lying between them. This CDR3 spans 13 amino acids. CDR3 sequence (DNA): TGTGCCAGCAGTTACTCAGAGGGGGCTGAAGCTTTCTTT. Translated, it gives CASSYSEGAEAFF.

The V gene is TRBV27, the J gene TRBJ1-2; TRBD1 agrees at 7 bases. V lost 0 bases and J lost 4; bases outside the gene matches: 5. The CDR3 spans 15 residues. Germline values: CDR1 MNHEY, CDR2 SMNVEV (reference sequence). The CDR3 reads CASSLSPGTAYGYTF. The CDR3 region has the DNA TGTGCCAGCAGTTTATCTCCCGGGACAGCCTATGGCTACACCTTC.

This chain joins TRBV16 and TRBJ2-5, with D uncertain. CDR1 is KGHSY and CDR2 is FQNENV in the germline V gene. The V gene lost 2 bases and the J gene lost 2 bases, with 6 bases spanning the gap. The CDR3 runs 13 residues. CDR3 sequence reads: CASSQAVQETQYF. Here the CDR3 DNA reads TGTGCCAGCAGCCAAGCGGTACAAGAGACCCAGTACTTC.

CDR3: CASSGTANTEAFF. In nucleotides, the CDR3 is TGTGCCAGCTCAGGGACAGCGAACACTGAAGCTTTCTTT. The J gene is TRBJ1-1, the V gene TRBV18; 7 bases map to TRBD1. CDR3 length equals 13 residues. Trimming cost V 5 bases and J 1 base; bases outside gene matches: 1. The germline gives CDR1 KGHSH, CDR2 LQKENI.

The V and J genes are TRBV18 and TRBJ2-5, with TRBD2 matching 9 bases. The germline gives CDR1 KGHSH, CDR2 LQKENI. The CDR3 covers 19 residues. J was trimmed by 5 bases and V by 3 bases; bases with no gene match: 19. The CDR3 nucleotides read TGTGCCAGCTCACCGAGATCGACTAGCGGTCCTTTTCAAATGGAGACCCAGTACTTC. This codes for CASSPRSTSGPFQMETQYF.

DNA for the CDR3: TGTGCCAGCAGCCGGGACAGGGGAGGTGTTAATGAGCAGTTCTTC. Translating it yields CASSRDRGGVNEQFF. The chain employs TRBV4-2 and TRBJ2-1, with 10 bases that match TRBD1. The CDR3 has 15 amino acids. J was trimmed by 7 bases and V by 4 bases; bases with no gene match: 7. In germline, CDR1 is LGHNA, CDR2 YNFKEQ.

This rearrangement joins TRBV5-1 to TRBJ1-1; D is uncertain. The length of the CDR3 is 14 residues. V lost 0 bases to trimming and J lost 1 base, with 7 bases between them. Per the germline V gene, CDR1 is SGHRS and CDR2 is YFSETQ. The CDR3 region has the DNA TGCGCCAGCAGCTTGGACACCACGAACACTGAAGCTTTCTTT. Protein: CASSLDTTNTEAFF.

The chain has TRBV29-1 and TRBJ1-1; no reliable D call. The CDR3 spans 11 residues. Germline V CDR1 and CDR2: SQVTM, ANQGSEA. The V and J ends lost 5 bases and 1 base respectively, with 5 bases between them. This chain's CDR3 is CSVPENTEAFF. The CDR3 DNA sequence: TGCAGCGTTCCAGAGAACACTGAAGCTTTCTTT.

The J gene is TRBJ1-3, the V gene TRBV6-5; TRBD1 agrees at 9 bases. CDR1 is MNHEY, CDR2 SVGAGI, per germline. The CDR3 has 14 amino acids. V trimming: 5 bases; J trimming: 5 bases; junction bases outside the gene matches: 4. The chain's CDR3 is CASSTGGLRNTIYF. The DNA for the CDR3 is TGTGCCAGCAGTACAGGGGGCCTAAGAAACACCATATATTTT.